This passage covers 3 T cell receptor beta chains from one sample sequenced in a study of lymphopenia after photon versus proton radiotherapy. TCRdb's copy holds only in-frame clones and misses some; the assay was immunoSEQ multiplex PCR. The sample yields fewer than 25,000 clones, over 65% seen once. The material was peripheral blood, obtained from a patient treated with photon-based radiotherapy. Every receptor here comes from a man aged 35-49 years with gastric cancer.

The chain uses TRBV7-2 and TRBJ2-1; no firm D call. This CDR3 contains 12 residues. Germline V lookup: CDR1 SGHTA, CDR2 FQGNSA. Trimming left V 6 bases short and J 4 bases short, with 7 bases between. The CDR3 protein is CASSPDYNEQFF. For the CDR3, the DNA is TGTGCCAGCAGTCCGGATTACAATGAGCAGTTCTTC.

This clone came up a few times. Distinct nucleotide sequences in the sample also encode this CDR3. The chain joins TRBV30 to TRBJ2-5; D gene unclear. Germline lookup yields CDR1 GTSNPN and CDR2 SVGIG (reference sequence). The CDR3 has 13 amino acids. V lost 0 bases, J lost 1 base, and 6 bases lay in between. The CDR3 DNA sequence: TGTGCCTGGAGTGTAGGCAGCCAAGAGACCCAGTACTTC. Its protein product is CAWSVGSQETQYF.

This rearrangement joins TRBV5-4 to TRBJ1-4, with D possibly TRBD1 on 5 matching bases. This CDR3 is built from 14 residues. The germline V gene has CDR1 SGHNT and CDR2 YYREEE (reference sequence). With 5 bases removed from V and 4 bases from J, the gap between germline ends came to 12 bases. The CDR3 spells CASSPGTDNEKLFF. In DNA, the CDR3 is TGTGCCAGCAGTCCCGGGACGGATAATGAAAAACTGTTTTTT.